The 12 T cell receptor beta chains in this list originate from one sample, sequenced in a study of blood T cell repertoires in COVID-19. Here immunoSEQ multiplex PCR was the method, and the copy in TCRdb shows in-frame clones only, minus some. The table lists 45,000 or so clones, more than 65% of them singletons. Input material: peripheral blood. Receptor source: a man older than 75 with acute or convalescent COVID-19.

The chain is built from TRBV19 and TRBJ1-3, with D possibly being TRBD1 (6 bases). Between the trimmed V and J ends, which lost 7 bases and 0 bases, there was a span of 16 bases. There are 16 residues in the CDR3. CDR1 LNHDA and CDR2 SQIVND come from the germline V gene (reference sequence). The CDR3 sequence is CASTDRPARSGNTIYF. In nucleotides, the CDR3 is TGTGCCAGTACCGACAGGCCCGCCCGCTCTGGAAACACCATATATTTT.

The chain recombines TRBV24-1 with TRBJ2-3; tentative D call: TRBD2 (6 bases). Germline assignment: CDR1 KGHDR and CDR2 SFDVKD. CDR3 length: 20 amino acids. Trimming took 5 bases from V and 2 from J, leaving 28 bases between them. The CDR3 sequence is CATSAPGTGSFGTHTDTQYF. The CDR3 DNA follows: TGTGCCACCAGTGCCCCAGGAACAGGCTCTTTTGGGACTCACACAGATACGCAGTATTTT.

This chain links TRBV3-1 (or the pseudogene TRBV3-2) with TRBJ2-7; D remains ambiguous. This CDR3 comprises 15 residues. V lost 0 bases and J lost 3, with 12 bases in between. Germline V gene sequence: CDR1 LGHDT, CDR2 YNNKEL (reference sequence). The CDR3 loop reads CASSQDGRNRYEQYF. The CDR3 DNA follows: TGTGCCAGCAGCCAAGATGGGCGAAACCGCTACGAGCAGTACTTC.

The chain employs TRBV2 and TRBJ1-4, with unresolved D. V shed 1 base and J shed 7 bases, with 13 bases lying between them. Looked up from germline, CDR1 is SNHLY and CDR2 is FYNNEI. The CDR3 runs to 15 residues. In DNA, the CDR3 is TGTGCCAGCAGTGAAGAGCGGCTCCCGGGTGAAAAACTGTTTTTT. This sequence encodes CASSEERLPGEKLFF. The full variable domain, with the rest looked up from reference TRBV2 and TRBJ1-4, is EPEVTQTPSHQVTQMGQEVILRCVPISNHLYFYWYRQILGQKVEFLVSFYNNEISEKSEIFDDQFSVERPDGSNFTLKIRSTKLEDSAMYFCASSEERLPGEKLFFGSGTQLSVL.

The rearrangement uses TRBV5-4 and TRBJ2-7; no definite D call. The CDR3 is made up of 13 amino acids. From germline, CDR1 is SGHNT and CDR2 YYREEE (reference sequence). V shed 1 base and J shed 3 bases, with 8 bases lying between them. Here the CDR3 reads CASSLNSIYEQYF. In DNA, the CDR3 is TGTGCCAGCAGCTTGAACTCTATCTACGAGCAGTACTTC.

In its sample, this clone was seen once. This chain connects TRBV19 to TRBJ2-7, with a possible D match to TRBD2 (6 bases). Germline CDR1 LNHDA, CDR2 SQIVND (reference sequence). V lost 6 bases, J lost 3 bases, and 18 bases lay in between. This CDR3 is 15 amino acids long. The CDR3 nucleotides read TGTGCCAGTAGGCCCGGAGGTAGCGGAAACTACGAGCAGTACTTC. It encodes CASRPGGSGNYEQYF.

The rearrangement joins TRBV15 to TRBJ2-2, with TRBD2 identical over 7 bases. The CDR3 has 15 amino acids. Germline trimming cut 4 bases from V and 1 base from J; bases unmatched to any gene: 3. Per germline, CDR1 LNHNV and CDR2 YYDKDF (reference sequence). This chain's CDR3 is CATSKGGRNTGELFF. The CDR3 bases are TGTGCCACCAGCAAGGGCGGGAGGAACACCGGGGAGCTGTTTTTT.

This clone was seen a handful of times. The chain combines TRBV6-6 with TRBJ2-1, with 7 bases that match TRBD2. CDR1 and CDR2 from the germline V gene are MNHNY and SVGAGI (reference sequence). Losses at the gene ends were 0 bases for V and 0 bases for J; bases not matched to a gene: 2. CDR3 size: 16 residues. In nucleotides, the CDR3 is TGTGCCAGCAGTTACTCGGGCGGGAGCTCCTACAATGAGCAGTTCTTC. Translation gives CASSYSGGSSYNEQFF.

The chain combines TRBV10-3 with TRBJ2-7; 9 bases fit TRBD1. The CDR3 is made up of 15 amino acids. V gave up 4 bases and J gave up 3 bases; unmatched junction bases: 7. Germline CDR1 is ENHRY and CDR2 is SYGVKD. CDR3 residues: CAISGGQGRDYEQYF. The CDR3 region has the DNA TGTGCCATCAGTGGGGGACAGGGTAGGGACTACGAGCAGTACTTC.

V usage is TRBV29-1 and J usage is TRBJ2-3; D is ambiguous. CDR3 length equals 13 residues. V was shortened by 3 bases and J by 2 bases, with 9 bases between the two germline ends. The germline CDR1 and CDR2 sequences are SQVTM and ANQGSEA. As DNA, the CDR3 is TGCAGCGTTGACGAGCGCTTCACAGATACGCAGTATTTT. It encodes CSVDERFTDTQYF.

The CDR3 DNA is TGTGCCAGTGACTCTAGGACAGGGGTCGATGGCTACACCTTC. It specifies CASDSRTGVDGYTF. The chain links TRBV6-5 to TRBJ1-2; the match to TRBD1 covers 9 bases. The CDR3 covers 14 residues. Germline V gives CDR1 MNHEY, CDR2 SVGAGI. Unmatched junction bases numbered 11, after V lost 9 bases and J lost 6 bases.

The V and J genes are TRBV9 and TRBJ2-1; TRBD2 matches 11 bases. The CDR3 sequence is 15 residues long. V gave up 4 bases and J gave up 7 bases; unmatched junction bases: 7. Germline-derived CDR1 and CDR2 are SGDLS and YYNGEE. CDR3 sequence (DNA): TGTGCCAGCAGCCCCCGACTAGCGGGAAGGAATGAGCAGTTCTTC. It specifies CASSPRLAGRNEQFF.